Presented here are 26 T cell receptor beta chains from one specimen sequenced in a study of blood T cells in healthy people across ages. Using a J-beta primer mix together with a sample-barcoded 5' primer, a second PCR was run for roughly 6 to 11 cycles. MiXCR was run by TCRdb on the 5' RACE reads, yielding one entry per CDR3 protein. The table shows 600,000 to 1,000,000 distinct CDR3 sequences, with approximately 25% occurring only once. Another study also made use of these data, one on T cells of mothers and their children.

Sequenced input: blood. The receptors originated from a boy younger than 18 in good health.

J is TRBJ2-1 and V is TRBV4-3; D ambiguous. This CDR3 comprises 15 residues. Trimming left V 2 bases short and J 9 bases short, with 17 bases between. The germline V gene encodes CDR1 LGHNA and CDR2 YSLEER. The CDR3 is CASSQRGTPSLEQFF. CDR3 nucleotides: TGCGCCAGCAGCCAACGCGGAACACCTTCGCTTGAGCAGTTCTTC.

CDR3 loop: CASSFRRSLQETQYF. The CDR3 nucleotides are TGTGCCAGCAGTTTTCGGCGGAGCCTACAAGAGACCCAGTACTTC. This sequence joins TRBV12-3 or TRBV12-4 and TRBJ2-5; D unresolved. Trimming removed 3 bases at V and 2 bases at J, with 13 bases between. CDR3 length: 15 amino acids.

This clonotype occurred a few times. This rearrangement joins TRBV27 to TRBJ2-5, with 11 positions matching TRBD2. The CDR3 covers 17 residues. V gave up 6 bases and J gave up 5 bases; unmatched junction bases: 14. The germline CDR1 and CDR2 sequences are MNHEY and SMNVEV (reference sequence). CDR3 sequence reads: CASSGNSGGANWETQYF. As DNA, the CDR3 is TGTGCCAGCAGCGGAAATAGCGGGGGGGCCAATTGGGAGACCCAGTACTTC.

This chain links TRBV5-5 with TRBJ1-5, with D unresolved. V lost 1 base to trimming and J lost 5 bases, with 10 bases between them. The germline V gene has CDR1 SGHKS and CDR2 YYEKEE (reference sequence). The CDR3 length is 14 residues. For the CDR3, the DNA is TGTGCCAGCAGCTTGATCTGGCCTGATCAGCCCCAGCATTTT. Its protein is CASSLIWPDQPQHF.

V usage is TRBV2 and J usage is TRBJ2-2, with TRBD1 matching over 8 bases. V dropped 5 bases and J dropped 4; count of bases not matched to a gene: 6. Germline V gene lookup returns CDR1 SNHLY and CDR2 FYNNEI. The CDR3 has 15 residues. The CDR3 spells CASSLGQGLTGELFF. CDR3 DNA: TGTGCCAGCAGTCTCGGACAGGGTCTCACCGGGGAGCTGTTTTTT.

This rearrangement joins TRBV28 to TRBJ2-7; maybe TRBD2 (5 bases). CDR1 and CDR2 from the germline V gene are MDHEN and SYDVKM. The CDR3 extends over 12 amino acids. The V end lost 10 bases, the J end lost 3 bases, and 13 bases lay between the germline ends. CDR3 in DNA: TGTGCCACCACTCCCGAGGGCTACGAGCAGTACTTC. Residues: CATTPEGYEQYF.

The chain recombines TRBV28 with TRBJ2-5; perhaps D is TRBD1 or TRBD2 (5 bases each). The J call is uncertain, as TRBJ2-7 better fits the DNA end. Per the germline V gene, CDR1 is MDHEN and CDR2 is SYDVKM. The CDR3 runs 13 residues. The CDR3 bases are TGTGCCAGCACACGCTCGGGGCGACACGAGCAGTACTTC. This codes for CASTRSGRHEQYF.

This clonotype was observed a few times. This chain connects TRBV3-1 to TRBJ2-1; D might be TRBD1 (7 bases). The V and J ends lost 6 bases and 6 bases respectively, with 18 bases between them. The germline CDR1 and CDR2 sequences are LGHDT and YNNKEL (reference sequence). The CDR3 sequence is 15 residues long. The CDR3 reads CASSSTPGGFNEQFF. The CDR3 DNA sequence: TGTGCCAGCAGTAGTACCCCAGGGGGGTTCAATGAGCAGTTCTTC.

This clonotype has only a few counts. V and J are TRBV28 and TRBJ2-5; D is unclear. CDR3 length: 12 residues. V was clipped by 4 bases and J by 5 bases, with 8 bases between them. The germline CDR1 and CDR2 sequences are MDHEN and SYDVKM. Here the CDR3 DNA reads TGTGCCAGCAGTTCCAATCTCGAGACCCAGTACTTC. This sequence encodes CASSSNLETQYF. The full variable domain, with the rest looked up from reference TRBV28 and TRBJ2-5, is DVKVTQSSRYLVKRTGEKVFLECVQDMDHENMFWYRQDPGLGLRLIYFSYDVKMKEKGDIPEGYSVSREKKERFSLILESASTNQTSMYLCASSSNLETQYFGPGTRLLVL.

This clonotype came up a few times. This chain joins TRBV7-6 and TRBJ2-5, with TRBD1 identical over 9 bases. Gene TRBJ2-7 matches the end of the DNA better, so the J call may be wrong. Per the germline V gene, CDR1 is SGHVS and CDR2 is FNYEAQ. CDR3 length: 15 amino acids. The CDR3 nucleotides are TGTGCCAGCAGCTACACTCCGGGACAGGGCTACGAGCAGTACTTC. Amino acid sequence: CASSYTPGQGYEQYF.

This clonotype was found once. V is TRBV10-2 and J is TRBJ2-1; TRBD2 matches at 8 bases. The CDR3 loop spans 15 amino acids. The ends lost 6 bases at V and 6 bases at J; junction bases unmatched: 10. CDR1 WSHSY and CDR2 SAAADI come from the germline V gene. The CDR3 region is CASSRTTSGSNEQFF. Here the CDR3 DNA reads TGCGCCAGCAGCCGGACCACTAGCGGTTCCAATGAGCAGTTCTTC.

The gene calls are TRBV4-3 and TRBJ2-1; no clear D gene. The CDR3 consists of 15 residues. V dropped 0 bases and J dropped 8 bases, with 14 bases sitting between them. Germline lookup yields CDR1 LGHNA and CDR2 YSLEER. The CDR3 region is CASSQERAPGDEQFF. In DNA form, the CDR3 reads TGCGCCAGCAGCCAAGAAAGAGCTCCGGGCGATGAGCAGTTCTTC.

The genes are TRBV6-2 or TRBV6-3 and TRBJ2-7; D not certain. From germline, CDR1 is MNHEY and CDR2 SVGEGT. V dropped 8 bases and J dropped 1 base, with 12 bases sitting between them. The CDR3 totals 13 residues. CDR3 nucleotide sequence: TGTGCCAGCTTAAAAACATCGTCCTACGAGCAGTACTTC. It translates to CASLKTSSYEQYF.

The chain combines TRBV4-3 with TRBJ2-7; D gene ambiguous. Germline V gene data show CDR1 as LGHNA and CDR2 as YSLEER. The ends were cut back, 0 bases at V and 6 bases at J, with 9 bases in the middle. The CDR3 runs to 13 residues. This CDR3 is CASSQDDLGEQYF. Here the CDR3 DNA reads TGCGCCAGCAGCCAAGATGATCTTGGCGAGCAGTACTTC.

This clonotype was counted a few times. The V and J genes are TRBV12-3 or TRBV12-4 and TRBJ2-5; the D is unclear. The CDR3 is made up of 13 amino acids. V shed 4 bases and J shed 0 bases, with 6 bases lying between them. The CDR3 spells CASSYEHQETQYF. CDR3 DNA: TGTGCCAGCAGTTACGAACACCAAGAGACCCAGTACTTC.

V usage is TRBV24-1 and J usage is TRBJ2-7; 8 bases agree with TRBD2. The CDR3 extends over 15 amino acids. V lost 5 bases, J lost 0 bases, and 5 bases stayed unmatched. The germline CDR1 and CDR2 sequences are KGHDR and SFDVKD. CDR3: CATSAAGATSYEQYF. For the CDR3, the DNA is TGTGCCACCAGTGCAGCGGGAGCCACCTCCTACGAGCAGTACTTC.

The chain has TRBV20-1 and TRBJ2-7; D possibly corresponds to TRBD2 (6 bases). This CDR3 has 16 residues. The germline gives CDR1 DFQATT, CDR2 SNEGSKA (reference sequence). The V end lost 1 base, the J end lost 5 bases, and 21 bases lay between the germline ends. This CDR3 is CSARGTMEGRPHEQYF. The CDR3, as DNA: TGCAGTGCTAGAGGGACGATGGAGGGGAGGCCCCACGAGCAGTACTTC.

The gene calls are TRBV29-1 and TRBJ2-5; D may correspond to TRBD1 or TRBD2 (5 bases each). Germline CDR1 reads SQVTM; CDR2 reads ANQGSEA. This CDR3 comprises 12 residues. V was cut by 4 bases and J by 4 bases, with 10 bases left in between. CDR3: CSVGGVLETQYF. CDR3 in DNA: TGCAGCGTTGGAGGGGTTCTAGAGACCCAGTACTTC.

The chain recombines TRBV6-2 or TRBV6-3 with TRBJ1-2; 7 bases are shared with TRBD1. V dropped 2 bases and J dropped 1; count of bases not matched to a gene: 4. Germline CDR1 and CDR2: MNHEY and SVGEGT. The CDR3 consists of 15 residues. This chain's CDR3 is CASSYRDSINYGYTF. CDR3 in DNA: TGTGCCAGCAGTTACCGGGACAGCATTAACTATGGCTACACCTTC.

V usage is TRBV6-1 and J usage is TRBJ2-3; 9 bases agree with TRBD2. Germline-derived CDR1 and CDR2 are MNHNS and SASEGT. CDR3 length equals 15 residues. Trimming at V came to 7 bases and at J to 2 bases, leaving 7 bases not matched to a gene. CDR3 protein: CASTALAGHTDTQYF. CDR3 in DNA: TGTGCCAGCACTGCTCTAGCGGGACACACAGATACGCAGTATTTT.

This clonotype has more than one count but fewer than ten. A junction end diverges from the germline sequence, so it may reflect a read error. The rearrangement uses TRBV9 and TRBJ2-1; no firm D call. Germline V gene sequence: CDR1 SGDLS, CDR2 YYNGEE. CDR3 length equals 13 residues. The CDR3 here is CASSVGSQETQCF. As DNA, the CDR3 is TGTGCCAGCAGCGTAGGAAGCCAAGAGACCCAGTGCTTC.

The V call is TRBV12-5, the J call TRBJ2-5; either TRBD1 or TRBD2 may supply D (5 bases each). The germline V gene encodes CDR1 LGHNT and CDR2 FRNRAP. The CDR3 has 16 residues. Trimming took off 5 bases at V and 3 bases at J, with 19 bases between the two ends. In nucleotides, the CDR3 is TGTGCTAGTGGTCTTGCGGGCTCCCTGGGGGAAGAGACCCAGTACTTC. Protein product: CASGLAGSLGEETQYF.

The chain carries TRBV5-1 and TRBJ2-1; 7 nucleotides agree with TRBD2. Germline CDR1 is SGHRS and CDR2 is YFSETQ. The CDR3 loop spans 16 amino acids. After removal of 0 bases from V and 4 bases from J, the junction contained 7 bases not matched to a gene. DNA of the CDR3: TGCGCCAGCAGCTTGGGGCCTAGCGGTACTTACAATGAGCAGTTCTTC. This gives the protein CASSLGPSGTYNEQFF.

CDR3 bases: TGCAGCGTTGCCTTTGTCGCCCTTAGCTCCTACGAGCAGTACTTC. Protein product: CSVAFVALSSYEQYF. The chain combines TRBV29-1 with TRBJ2-5; no clear D. The DNA matches TRBJ2-7 better at its end, which makes the J call doubtful. Germline V gives CDR1 SQVTM, CDR2 ANQGSEA. The CDR3 is 15 residues long.

The chain uses TRBV20-1 and TRBJ2-5; D might be TRBD2 (5 bases). Near its end, the DNA agrees better with TRBJ2-1, so the J call may be wrong. This CDR3 is built from 12 residues. Germline V gene sequence: CDR1 DFQATT, CDR2 SNEGSKA (reference sequence). The CDR3 sequence is CSARLAGGEQFF. CDR3 DNA: TGCAGTGCTAGACTAGCCGGCGGGGAGCAGTTCTTC.

The rearrangement joins TRBV30 to TRBJ1-2, with TRBD1 identical over 8 bases. The V gene end was trimmed by 0 bases and the J gene end by 8 bases; junction bases not matched to a gene: 8. CDR1 and CDR2 (germline): GTSNPN, SVGIG (reference sequence). The CDR3 loop spans 14 amino acids. The CDR3 loop is CAWSVYGQGQGYTF. The CDR3, as DNA: TGTGCCTGGAGTGTGTACGGACAGGGACAAGGCTACACCTTC.